A single sample is the source of the 25 T cell receptor beta chains below, sequenced in a study of beta chain features in type 1 diabetes. Every isolated RNA sample was fully reverse transcribed, so sequencing captured expressed TCRB transcripts. Generated by immunoSEQ multiplex PCR, the TCRdb table keeps only in-frame clones and is missing some. The sample has fewer than 400,000 clones, approximately 8.2% seen once; the top ten hold more than 0.4%. Sequencing was done on a sample of central memory CD4+ T cells from blood. These receptors all stem from a woman between 18 and 30 years old in good health.

The table lists this clone with many counts. This sequence joins TRBV15 and TRBJ2-7, with D perhaps matching TRBD1 or TRBD2 (5 bases each). The CDR3 has 15 amino acids. Per the germline V gene, CDR1 is LNHNV and CDR2 is YYDKDF (reference sequence). V was trimmed by 0 bases and J by 6 bases, leaving 15 bases between them. CDR3 sequence reads: CATSRDRWGSREQYF. As DNA, the CDR3 is TGTGCCACCAGCAGAGATAGGTGGGGGAGCCGCGAGCAGTACTTC.

This clone was seen a handful of times. This sequence joins TRBV5-1 and TRBJ1-1; possible D gene TRBD1, 6 bases. V was clipped by 6 bases and J by 4 bases, with 16 bases between them. This CDR3 comprises 14 residues. Per the germline V gene, CDR1 is SGHRS and CDR2 is YFSETQ. CDR3 DNA: TGCGCCAGCACAAAGGTAGGGGGAGTCACTGAAGCTTTCTTT. Translated: CASTKVGGVTEAFF.

This clone was found a few times. CDR3 DNA: TGTGCCAGCAGCCTAGTACAGGGGGCCTACAATGAGCAGTTCTTC. Amino acid sequence: CASSLVQGAYNEQFF. V gene TRBV13 combines with J gene TRBJ2-1; 8 bases are a match to TRBD1. Germline values: CDR1 PRHDT, CDR2 FYEKMQ (reference sequence). The CDR3 sequence is 15 residues long. V lost 5 bases to trimming and J lost 2 bases; unmatched junction nucleotides: 5.

This clone was counted only a few times. An end of the junction differs from the germline gene, which may be a read error. The chain combines TRBV7-7 with TRBJ2-5; 8 bases agree with TRBD1. This CDR3 has 15 residues. Per germline, CDR1 SSHAT and CDR2 FNYEAQ (reference sequence). The CDR3 DNA follows: TGTGCTAGCAGCCGTACACAGGGGGGCCAAGAGACCCAGTACTTC. Amino acids: CASSRTQGGQETQYF. Complete variable domain (other parts from reference TRBV7-7 and TRBJ2-5): GAGVSQSPRYKVTKRGQDVTLRCDPISSHATLYWYQQALGQGPEFLTYFNYEAQPDKSGLPSDRFSAERPEGSISTLTIQRTEQRDSAMYRCASSRTQGGQETQYFGPGTRLLVL.

In this sample, this clone turned up a few times. The chain uses TRBV27 and TRBJ1-2; D gene unclear. Germline lookup yields CDR1 MNHEY and CDR2 SMNVEV (reference sequence). This CDR3 contains 14 residues. Trimming pared 4 bases from V and 5 bases from J, leaving 14 bases between. The CDR3 nucleotides are TGTGCCAGCAGTTACAAATCGACTGAATATGGCTACACCTTC. As protein: CASSYKSTEYGYTF.

This chain links TRBV18 with TRBJ2-2, with TRBD1 as a possible D gene (5 bases). There are 12 residues in the CDR3. Germline V CDR1 and CDR2: KGHSH, LQKENI. Trimming cost V 8 bases and J 4 bases, with 8 bases left between them. For the CDR3, the DNA is TGTGCCAGCGCCAGGGTCACCGGGGAGCTGTTTTTT. Its protein product is CASARVTGELFF.

This clone showed up many times. The rearrangement uses TRBV2 and TRBJ2-1; D might be TRBD1 (5 bases). Germline lookup yields CDR1 SNHLY and CDR2 FYNNEI. V shed 7 bases and J shed 3 bases, with 10 bases lying between them. The CDR3 is made up of 13 amino acids. This CDR3 reads CASTPDNYNEQFF. In DNA form, the CDR3 reads TGTGCCAGCACCCCGGACAACTACAATGAGCAGTTCTTC.

This clone was seen more than once but under ten times. The V gene is TRBV5-1, the J gene TRBJ2-3; D perhaps matches TRBD2 (6 bases). CDR1 is SGHRS, CDR2 YFSETQ, per germline. The CDR3 has 14 residues. V lost 5 bases to trimming and J lost 2 bases, with 12 bases between them. The CDR3 DNA reads as TGCGCCAGCAGGTGGGGACTGTACACAGATACGCAGTATTTT. It encodes CASRWGLYTDTQYF.

At least ten counts were recorded for this clone. Within the sample, other DNA sequences also encode this same CDR3. This chain uses TRBV9 with TRBJ1-1; possibly TRBD1 for D (6 bases). The CDR3 covers 14 residues. The germline V and J ends were trimmed by 0 bases and 0 bases, with 6 bases remaining between them. Germline lookup yields CDR1 SGDLS and CDR2 YYNGEE. CDR3 in amino acids: CASSVGTVNTEAFF. CDR3 DNA: TGTGCCAGCAGCGTAGGGACAGTGAACACTGAAGCTTTCTTT.

The sample holds a few counts of this clone. The J gene is TRBJ2-6, the V gene TRBV4-3; D call uncertain. The V and J ends lost 0 bases and 0 bases respectively, with 9 bases between them. Germline V lookup: CDR1 LGHNA, CDR2 YSLEER. The CDR3 is made up of 17 amino acids. CDR3: CASSQDSRSSGANVLTF. The CDR3 DNA sequence: TGCGCCAGCAGCCAAGATTCTCGAAGCTCTGGGGCCAACGTCCTGACTTTC.

This clone has at least ten counts. This chain uses TRBV6-5 with TRBJ2-5; 12 nucleotides agree with TRBD2. With V trimmed by 5 bases and J by 5 bases, 6 bases remained unmatched. The CDR3 runs to 15 residues. CDR1 is MNHEY, CDR2 SVGAGI, per germline. In nucleotides, the CDR3 is TGTGCCAGCAGTGTGACTAGCGGGAGAAGCGAGACCCAGTACTTC. It specifies CASSVTSGRSETQYF.

The sample holds one count of this clone. The genes are TRBV9 and TRBJ2-1; maybe TRBD2 (6 bases). Germline assignment: CDR1 SGDLS and CDR2 YYNGEE. V lost 0 bases, J lost 8 bases, and 27 bases lay in between. The CDR3 consists of 19 residues. The CDR3 bases are TGTGCCAGCAGCGTAGCTTTAGGTTATCTCGGGGGTTACCACCATGAGCAGTTCTTC. This sequence encodes CASSVALGYLGGYHHEQFF.

The CDR3 DNA reads as TGTGCCAGTAGCCCCGGCGGAGGGACGGGGGGATCCTACGAGCAGTACTTC. Its protein product is CASSPGGGTGGSYEQYF. This chain links TRBV19 with TRBJ2-7; TRBD2 matches at 7 bases. The ends lost 6 bases at V and 1 base at J; junction bases unmatched: 15. Germline values: CDR1 LNHDA, CDR2 SQIVND (reference sequence). This CDR3 spans 17 amino acids.

This clone was counted between two and nine times. The chain combines TRBV5-4 with TRBJ2-5; 11 nucleotides match TRBD2. This CDR3 comprises 16 residues. J gave up 5 bases and V 3 bases, and 9 bases lay outside the gene matches. Germline V CDR1 and CDR2: SGHNT, YYREEE (reference sequence). Here the CDR3 DNA reads TGTGCCAGCAGCTGGGGGCTAGCGGGAGGAGGGGAGACCCAGTACTTC. Its translation is CASSWGLAGGGETQYF.

The rearrangement links TRBV11-2 to TRBJ2-1, with D possibly being TRBD1 or TRBD2 (6 bases each). The V gene lost 5 bases and the J gene lost 6 bases, with 17 bases spanning the gap. Looked up from germline, CDR1 is SGHAT and CDR2 is FQNNGV. The CDR3 spans 15 residues. CDR3 in amino acids: CASSPFPRGPNEQFF. CDR3 DNA: TGTGCCAGCAGCCCCTTTCCCCGGGGGCCCAATGAGCAGTTCTTC.

The chain links TRBV2 to TRBJ2-1, with a weak D call TRBD2 (6 bases). The CDR3 has 14 amino acids. CDR1 is SNHLY and CDR2 is FYNNEI in the germline V gene. Trimming took 6 bases from V and 0 from J, leaving 9 bases between them. CDR3 region: CASSGLNSYNEQFF. CDR3 sequence (DNA): TGTGCCAGCAGCGGACTAAACTCCTACAATGAGCAGTTCTTC.

There are many counts of this clone. V gene TRBV5-1 combines with J gene TRBJ2-3; tentatively, D is TRBD2 (6 bases). This CDR3 has 15 residues. Trimming took 4 bases from V and 0 from J, leaving 12 bases between them. Germline V gene sequence: CDR1 SGHRS, CDR2 YFSETQ. The CDR3 loop is CASSITSRSTDTQYF. The DNA for the CDR3 is TGCGCCAGCAGCATTACTAGCAGGAGCACAGATACGCAGTATTTT. The whole variable domain, filled in from reference TRBV5-1 and TRBJ2-3, reads KAGVTQTPRYLIKTRGQQVTLSCSPISGHRSVSWYQQTPGQGLQFLFEYFSETQRNKGNFPGRFSGRQFSNSRSEMNVSTLELGDSALYLCASSITSRSTDTQYFGPGTRLTVL.

The V gene is TRBV7-3, the J gene TRBJ2-1; no clear D gene. Germline assignment: CDR1 SGHTA and CDR2 FQGTGA. The CDR3 is 13 residues long. V was clipped by 2 bases and J by 5 bases, with 7 bases between them. Here the CDR3 reads CASSLSLDNEQFF. CDR3 DNA: TGTGCCAGCAGCTTATCCCTAGACAATGAGCAGTTCTTC.

The table lists this clone with many counts. Here the CDR3 DNA reads TGTGCCAGCAGCGTGCGGACAGGGTCGGCTGCTGAAGCTTTCTTT. It encodes CASSVRTGSAAEAFF. The chain is built from TRBV11-1 and TRBJ1-1, with TRBD1 matching 8 bases. With V trimmed by 5 bases and J by 6 bases, 11 bases remained unmatched. The CDR3 totals 15 residues. Looked up from germline, CDR1 is SGHAT and CDR2 is FQDESV (reference sequence).

This rearrangement joins TRBV7-2 to TRBJ1-2; the D gene is possibly TRBD1 (5 bases). The V gene lost 5 bases and the J gene lost 8 bases, with 15 bases spanning the gap. This CDR3 region has 13 residues. The germline gives CDR1 SGHTA, CDR2 FQGNSA. Here the CDR3 DNA reads TGTGCCAGCAGCCCCCAGGGCGGTTCCGGCTACACCTTC. It translates to CASSPQGGSGYTF.

This clone was seen only a few times. The chain combines TRBV10-3 with TRBJ2-7; possibly TRBD2 for D (6 bases). CDR1 is ENHRY, CDR2 SYGVKD, per germline. V lost 5 bases, J lost 0 bases, and 14 bases lay in between. The CDR3 contains 15 residues. CDR3 region: CAISKGGILSYEQYF. Written as DNA, the CDR3 is TGTGCCATCAGTAAAGGCGGGATCCTCTCCTACGAGCAGTACTTC.

This chain connects TRBV23-1 to TRBJ1-2; 9 positions agree with TRBD1. TRBV23-1 is an ORF for which the function is uncertain. The CDR3 has 14 residues. V trimming: 2 bases; J trimming: 5 bases; junction bases outside the gene matches: 3. CDR3 amino acids: CASSQGTGRYGYTF. Written as DNA, the CDR3 is TGCGCCAGCAGTCAAGGGACAGGGAGATATGGCTACACCTTC.

This clone was counted only a few times. The rearrangement links TRBV19 to TRBJ2-1; 8 bases map to TRBD1. With V trimmed by 5 bases and J by 12 bases, 9 bases remained unmatched. CDR3 length: 13 amino acids. Germline V gene data show CDR1 as LNHDA and CDR2 as SQIVND (reference sequence). CDR3 sequence reads: CASSPTGAIVQFF. In DNA, the CDR3 is TGTGCCAGTAGTCCGACAGGGGCGATCGTGCAGTTCTTC.

This clone has at least ten counts. The V gene is TRBV6-6, the J gene TRBJ1-2; D unclear. V lost 7 bases, J lost 1 base, and 10 bases lay in between. Per germline, CDR1 MNHNY and CDR2 SVGAGI (reference sequence). The length of the CDR3 is 13 residues. For the CDR3, the DNA is TGTGCCAGCACCCGCACCGATAACTATGGCTACACCTTC. This sequence encodes CASTRTDNYGYTF.

This clone was seen at least ten times. The rearrangement joins TRBV7-3 to TRBJ2-1; 14 nucleotides align to TRBD2. Germline CDR1 is SGHTA and CDR2 is FQGTGA. V trimming: 5 bases; J trimming: 8 bases; junction bases outside the gene matches: 2. The CDR3 is made up of 14 amino acids. CDR3 in amino acids: CASSPGLAGDEQFF. The CDR3 region has the DNA TGTGCCAGCAGCCCGGGACTAGCGGGGGATGAGCAGTTCTTC.